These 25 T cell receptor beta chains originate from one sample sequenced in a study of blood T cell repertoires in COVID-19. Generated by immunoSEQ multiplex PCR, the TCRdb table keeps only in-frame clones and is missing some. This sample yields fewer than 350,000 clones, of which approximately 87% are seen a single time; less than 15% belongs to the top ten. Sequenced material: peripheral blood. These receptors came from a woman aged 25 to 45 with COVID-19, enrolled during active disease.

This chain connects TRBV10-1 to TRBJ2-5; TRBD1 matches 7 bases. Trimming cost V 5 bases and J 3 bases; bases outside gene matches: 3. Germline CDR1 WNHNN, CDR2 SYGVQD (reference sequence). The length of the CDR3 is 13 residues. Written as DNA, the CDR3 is TGCGCCAGCAGTAGAGGGACAGAAGAGACCCAGTACTTC. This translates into CASSRGTEETQYF.

The CDR3 loop is CASSRSDYGYTF. Here the CDR3 DNA reads TGTGCCAGCAGTCGATCGGACTATGGCTACACCTTC. The chain has TRBV12-3 or TRBV12-4 and TRBJ1-2, with D unclear. V lost 5 bases to trimming and J lost 3 bases, with 7 bases between them. The length of the CDR3 is 12 residues.

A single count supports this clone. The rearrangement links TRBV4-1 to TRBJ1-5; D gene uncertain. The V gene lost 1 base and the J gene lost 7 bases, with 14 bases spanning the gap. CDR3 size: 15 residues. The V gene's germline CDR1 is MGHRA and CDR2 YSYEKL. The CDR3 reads CASSQGGLGRQPQHF. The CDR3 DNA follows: TGCGCCAGCAGCCAAGGAGGGTTGGGCAGGCAGCCCCAGCATTTT.

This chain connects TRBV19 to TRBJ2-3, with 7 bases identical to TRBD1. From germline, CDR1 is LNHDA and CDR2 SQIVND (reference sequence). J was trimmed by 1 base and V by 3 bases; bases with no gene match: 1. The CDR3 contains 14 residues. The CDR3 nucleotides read TGTGCCAGTAGTATCGGACAGGGCACAGATACGCAGTATTTT. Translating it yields CASSIGQGTDTQYF.

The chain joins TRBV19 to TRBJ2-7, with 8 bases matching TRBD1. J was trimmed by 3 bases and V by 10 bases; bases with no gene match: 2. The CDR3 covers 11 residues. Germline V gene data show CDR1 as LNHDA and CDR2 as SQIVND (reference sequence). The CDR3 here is CATGQGYEQYF. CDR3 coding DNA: TGTGCCACCGGACAGGGCTACGAGCAGTACTTC.

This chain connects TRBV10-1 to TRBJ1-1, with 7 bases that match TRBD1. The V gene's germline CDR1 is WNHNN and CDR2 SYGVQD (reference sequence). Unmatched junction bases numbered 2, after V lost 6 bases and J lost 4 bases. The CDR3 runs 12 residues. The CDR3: CASSRDSTEAFF. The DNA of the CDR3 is TGCGCCAGCAGCCGGGACAGCACTGAAGCTTTCTTT.

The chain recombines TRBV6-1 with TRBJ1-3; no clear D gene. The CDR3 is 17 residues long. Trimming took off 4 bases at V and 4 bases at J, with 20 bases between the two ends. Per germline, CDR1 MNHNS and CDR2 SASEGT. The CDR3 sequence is CASSGEKAGRSGNTIYF. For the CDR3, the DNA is TGTGCCAGCAGTGGGGAGAAGGCTGGTCGGTCCGGAAACACCATATATTTT.

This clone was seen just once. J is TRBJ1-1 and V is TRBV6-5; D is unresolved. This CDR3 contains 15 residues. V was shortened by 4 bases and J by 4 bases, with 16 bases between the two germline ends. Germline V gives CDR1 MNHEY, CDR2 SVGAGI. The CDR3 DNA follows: TGTGCCAGCAGTTCCGTAACTTCAGGATCCACTGAAGCTTTCTTT. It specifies CASSSVTSGSTEAFF.

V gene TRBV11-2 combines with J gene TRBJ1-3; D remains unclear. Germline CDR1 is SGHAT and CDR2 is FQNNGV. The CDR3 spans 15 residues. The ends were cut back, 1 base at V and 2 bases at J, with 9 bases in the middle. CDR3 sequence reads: CASSLAGNPGNTIYF. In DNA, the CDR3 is TGTGCCAGCAGCTTAGCGGGGAACCCTGGAAACACCATATATTTT.

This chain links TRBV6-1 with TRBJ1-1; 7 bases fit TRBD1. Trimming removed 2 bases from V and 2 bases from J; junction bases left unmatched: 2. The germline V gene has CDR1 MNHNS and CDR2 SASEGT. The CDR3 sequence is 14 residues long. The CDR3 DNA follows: TGTGCCAGCAGTGAAAGGGGGCCTAACACTGAAGCTTTCTTT. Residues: CASSERGPNTEAFF.

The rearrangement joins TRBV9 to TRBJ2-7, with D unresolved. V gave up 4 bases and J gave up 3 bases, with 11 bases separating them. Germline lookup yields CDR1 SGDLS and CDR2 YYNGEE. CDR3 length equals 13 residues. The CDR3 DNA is TGTGCCAGCAGCCACCCCTCGGGCTACGAGCAGTACTTC. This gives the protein CASSHPSGYEQYF.

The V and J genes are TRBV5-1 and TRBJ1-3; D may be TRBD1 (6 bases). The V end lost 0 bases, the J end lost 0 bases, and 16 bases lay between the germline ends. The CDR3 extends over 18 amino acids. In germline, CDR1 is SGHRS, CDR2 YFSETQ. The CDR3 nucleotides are TGCGCCAGCAGCTTGGTTCCTGGGGGCGACCGCTCTGGAAACACCATATATTTT. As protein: CASSLVPGGDRSGNTIYF.

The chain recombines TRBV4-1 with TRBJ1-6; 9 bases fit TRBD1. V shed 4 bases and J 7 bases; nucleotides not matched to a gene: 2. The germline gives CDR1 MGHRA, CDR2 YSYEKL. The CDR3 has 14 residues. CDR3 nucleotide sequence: TGCGCCAGCAGCCGGGACAGGGACAATTCACCCCTCCACTTT. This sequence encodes CASSRDRDNSPLHF.

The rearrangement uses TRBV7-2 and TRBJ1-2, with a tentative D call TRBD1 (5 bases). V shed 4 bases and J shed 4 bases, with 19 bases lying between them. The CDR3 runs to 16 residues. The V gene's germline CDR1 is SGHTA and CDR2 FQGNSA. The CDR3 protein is CASSSPYRGFGYGYTF. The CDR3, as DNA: TGTGCCAGCAGCTCGCCCTACCGGGGGTTCGGCTATGGCTACACCTTC.

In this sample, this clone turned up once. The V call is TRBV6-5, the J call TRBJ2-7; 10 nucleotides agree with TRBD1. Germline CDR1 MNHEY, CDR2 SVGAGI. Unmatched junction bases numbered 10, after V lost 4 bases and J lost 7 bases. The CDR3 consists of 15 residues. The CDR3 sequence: CASSFTGTGVSEQYF. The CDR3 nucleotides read TGTGCCAGCAGTTTTACCGGGACAGGGGTTAGTGAGCAGTACTTC.

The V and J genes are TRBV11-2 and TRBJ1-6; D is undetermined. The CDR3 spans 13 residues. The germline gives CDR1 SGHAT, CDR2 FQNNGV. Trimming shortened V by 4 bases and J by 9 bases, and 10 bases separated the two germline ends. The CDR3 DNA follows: TGTGCCAGCAGCTATGATGCGGGTTCACCCCTCCACTTT. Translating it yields CASSYDAGSPLHF.

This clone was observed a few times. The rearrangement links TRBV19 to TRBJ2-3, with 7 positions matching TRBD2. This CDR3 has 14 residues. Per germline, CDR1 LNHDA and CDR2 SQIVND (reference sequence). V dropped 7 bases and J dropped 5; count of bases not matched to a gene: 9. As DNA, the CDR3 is TGTGCCAGTACCCCGACCGGGGGGATAGATACGCAGTATTTT. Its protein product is CASTPTGGIDTQYF.

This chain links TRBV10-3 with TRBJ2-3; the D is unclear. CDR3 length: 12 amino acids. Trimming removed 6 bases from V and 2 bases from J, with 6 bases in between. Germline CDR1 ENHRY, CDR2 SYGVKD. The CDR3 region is CAIRTSTDTQYF. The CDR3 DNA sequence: TGTGCCATCAGAACTTCCACAGATACGCAGTATTTT.

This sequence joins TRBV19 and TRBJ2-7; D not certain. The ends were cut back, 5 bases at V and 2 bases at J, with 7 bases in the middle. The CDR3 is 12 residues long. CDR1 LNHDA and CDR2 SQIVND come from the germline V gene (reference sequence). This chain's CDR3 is CASSDFPYEQYF. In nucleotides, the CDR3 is TGTGCCAGTAGTGACTTTCCCTACGAGCAGTACTTC.

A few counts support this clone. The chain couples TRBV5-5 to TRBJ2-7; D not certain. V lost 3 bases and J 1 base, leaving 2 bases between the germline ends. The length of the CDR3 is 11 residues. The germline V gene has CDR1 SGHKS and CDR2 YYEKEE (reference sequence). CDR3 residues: CASSSSYEQYF. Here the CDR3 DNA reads TGTGCCAGCAGCTCGTCCTACGAGCAGTACTTC.

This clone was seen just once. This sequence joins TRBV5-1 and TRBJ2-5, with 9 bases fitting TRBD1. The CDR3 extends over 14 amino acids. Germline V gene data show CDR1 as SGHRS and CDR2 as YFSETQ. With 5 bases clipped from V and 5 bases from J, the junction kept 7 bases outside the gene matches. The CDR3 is CASRPGTGWETQYF. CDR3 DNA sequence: TGCGCCAGCAGACCCGGGACAGGGTGGGAGACCCAGTACTTC.

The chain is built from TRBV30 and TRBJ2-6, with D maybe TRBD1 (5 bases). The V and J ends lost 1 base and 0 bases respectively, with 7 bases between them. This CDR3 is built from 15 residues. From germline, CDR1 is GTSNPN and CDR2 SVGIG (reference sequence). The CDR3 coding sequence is TGTGCCTGGAGTGCCGACAGCTCTGGGGCCAACGTCCTGACTTTC. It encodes CAWSADSSGANVLTF.

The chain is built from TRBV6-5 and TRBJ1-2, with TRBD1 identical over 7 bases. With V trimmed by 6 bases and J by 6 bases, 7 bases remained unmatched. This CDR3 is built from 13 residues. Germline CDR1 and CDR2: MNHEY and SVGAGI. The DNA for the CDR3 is TGTGCCAGCAGATCGGACAGGAATAATGGCTACACCTTC. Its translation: CASRSDRNNGYTF.

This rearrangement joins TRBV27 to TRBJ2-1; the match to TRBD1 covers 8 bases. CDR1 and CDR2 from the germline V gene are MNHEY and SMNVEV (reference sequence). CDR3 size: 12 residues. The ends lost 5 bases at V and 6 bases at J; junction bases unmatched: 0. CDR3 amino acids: CASSTGGNEQFF. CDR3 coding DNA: TGTGCCAGCAGTACAGGGGGCAATGAGCAGTTCTTC.

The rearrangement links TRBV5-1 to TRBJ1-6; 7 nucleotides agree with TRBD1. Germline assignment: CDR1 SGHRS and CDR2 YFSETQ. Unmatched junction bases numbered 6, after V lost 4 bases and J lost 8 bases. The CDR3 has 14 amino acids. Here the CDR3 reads CASSVRDRDSPLHF. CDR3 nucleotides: TGCGCCAGCAGCGTCCGGGACAGAGATTCACCCCTCCACTTT.